What follows are 8 T cell receptor beta chains derived from one specimen sequenced in a study of shared clonotypes between healthy human individuals. The repertoire was sequenced with immunoSEQ multiplex PCR; TCRdb's copy has only in-frame clones and lacks some. The table shows about 490,000 clones, with 70% to 85% occurring only once. Material for sequencing was PBMCs. These receptor sequences come from a woman in her thirties or forties in good health. Some clones in this sample may be carry-over from other donors' samples.

V is TRBV2 and J is TRBJ2-7; no reliable D call. Germline V CDR1 and CDR2: SNHLY, FYNNEI. With 5 bases removed from V and 2 bases from J, the gap between germline ends came to 16 bases. The CDR3 is 15 residues long. The CDR3 nucleotides are TGTGCCAGCAGTCCCGGCCGAACACGAACCTACGAGCAGTACTTC. It translates to CASSPGRTRTYEQYF.

The rearrangement uses TRBV4-2 and TRBJ2-3, with D perhaps matching TRBD2 (5 bases). Trimming took 1 base from V and 2 from J, leaving 13 bases between them. CDR1 and CDR2 (germline): LGHNA, YNFKEQ. CDR3 length equals 16 residues. This CDR3 is CASSQGGLLITDTQYF. DNA for the CDR3: TGTGCCAGCAGCCAAGGCGGGCTCCTTATCACAGATACGCAGTATTTT.

V usage is TRBV30 and J usage is TRBJ1-5; D not resolved. Trimming took 2 bases from V and 5 from J, leaving 13 bases between them. The CDR3 has 14 residues. From germline, CDR1 is GTSNPN and CDR2 SVGIG (reference sequence). Here the CDR3 reads CAWSLGITDQPQHF. The CDR3, as DNA: TGTGCCTGGAGTCTCGGGATCACGGATCAGCCCCAGCATTTT.

Many counts were recorded for this clone. The V gene is TRBV6-1, the J gene TRBJ2-7; D gene ambiguous. Germline V lookup: CDR1 MNHNS, CDR2 SASEGT. V lost 4 bases to trimming and J lost 0 bases, with 10 bases between them. The CDR3 loop spans 14 amino acids. The CDR3 coding sequence is TGTGCCAGCAGTGTTGCCGAGAGCTCCTACGAGCAGTACTTC. Protein product: CASSVAESSYEQYF.

V and J are TRBV5-1 and TRBJ2-3; TRBD2 matches 7 bases. This CDR3 is 13 amino acids long. V shed 8 bases, J shed 3 bases, and the junction held 6 bases outside the gene matches. Looked up from germline, CDR1 is SGHRS and CDR2 is YFSETQ. CDR3 protein: CASREVETDTQYF. The CDR3 nucleotides are TGCGCCAGTCGGGAGGTGGAGACAGATACGCAGTATTTT.

CDR3 sequence reads: CASSNPPFSDTQYF. CDR3 in DNA: TGTGCCAGCAGCAATCCACCCTTTTCAGATACGCAGTATTTT. The V and J genes are TRBV7-2 and TRBJ2-3; D gene ambiguous. Germline assignment: CDR1 SGHTA and CDR2 FQGNSA. This CDR3 comprises 14 residues. With 5 bases removed from V and 4 bases from J, the gap between germline ends came to 13 bases. Drawing the rest from reference TRBV7-2 and TRBJ2-3, the complete variable domain is GAGVSQSPSNKVTEKGKDVELRCDPISGHTALYWYRQSLGQGLEFLIYFQGNSAPDKSGLPSDRFSAERTGGSVSTLTIQRTQQEDSAVYLCASSNPPFSDTQYFGPGTRLTVL.

The V call is TRBV7-2, the J call TRBJ2-2; 8 nucleotides align to TRBD1. Germline V lookup: CDR1 SGHTA, CDR2 FQGNSA. The CDR3 spans 14 residues. V shed 6 bases and J 6 bases; nucleotides not matched to a gene: 6. The CDR3 sequence: CASSARTGSGELFF. The CDR3 DNA follows: TGTGCCAGCAGTGCCCGGACAGGGTCCGGGGAGCTGTTTTTT.

Concerning this clone itself: The same CDR3 arises from other DNA sequences in this sample as well. The CDR3, as DNA: TGTGCCAGCAGTGGCGGGGGAACAGATACGCAGTATTTT. It specifies CASSGGGTDTQYF. V gene TRBV28 combines with J gene TRBJ2-3, with 7 bases that match TRBD2. The CDR3 is 13 residues long. V dropped 5 bases and J dropped 3; count of bases not matched to a gene: 2. Per germline, CDR1 MDHEN and CDR2 SYDVKM.